The next 5 T cell receptor beta chains were all read from a single sample in a study of blood T cell repertoires in COVID-19. Repertoires were generated with immunoSEQ multiplex PCR, while TCRdb's copy carries only in-frame clones and drops some. The data contain some 300,000 clones, about 88% of them seen just once; the ten biggest clones take up less than 15%. The sample consisted of peripheral blood. These receptors were taken from a woman in her 70s with COVID-19, enrolled during active disease.

The V gene is TRBV7-2, the J gene TRBJ2-1, with D unclear. CDR1 and CDR2 from the germline V gene are SGHTA and FQGNSA. The V and J ends lost 4 bases and 8 bases respectively, with 9 bases between them. The CDR3 length is 12 residues. This CDR3 reads CASSSMGDEQFF. The CDR3 bases are TGTGCCAGCAGCTCAATGGGCGATGAGCAGTTCTTC.

The chain is built from TRBV5-5 and TRBJ2-5; possible D gene TRBD2, 6 bases. The V gene's germline CDR1 is SGHKS and CDR2 YYEKEE (reference sequence). The CDR3 runs 14 residues. V was shortened by 4 bases and J by 5 bases, with 15 bases between the two germline ends. CDR3 residues: CASSPQGAGETQYF. The CDR3, as DNA: TGTGCCAGCAGCCCTCAAGGGGCGGGGGAGACCCAGTACTTC.

This chain's CDR3 is CASSQPRTEAFF. CDR3 DNA sequence: TGTGCCAGCAGCCAACCTAGGACTGAAGCTTTCTTT. V usage is TRBV4-2 and J usage is TRBJ1-1; no reliable D call. V was trimmed by 2 bases and J by 5 bases, leaving 6 bases between them. The germline CDR1 and CDR2 sequences are LGHNA and YNFKEQ. CDR3 length: 12 amino acids.

The chain couples TRBV11-2 to TRBJ2-1; 11 positions match TRBD2. The V and J ends lost 0 bases and 5 bases, in that order; junction bases with no gene match: 12. Germline assignment: CDR1 SGHAT and CDR2 FQNNGV. The CDR3 runs to 19 residues. CDR3 in amino acids: CASSLDRGLAGGQHNEQFF. In nucleotides, the CDR3 is TGTGCCAGCAGCTTAGATCGAGGGTTAGCGGGGGGGCAGCACAATGAGCAGTTCTTC.

J is TRBJ1-3 and V is TRBV28; the D gene is possibly TRBD1 (6 bases). Trimming took off 2 bases at V and 0 bases at J, with 8 bases between the two ends. Per the germline V gene, CDR1 is MDHEN and CDR2 is SYDVKM. The CDR3 totals 15 residues. CDR3 amino acids: CASSLTTGSGNTIYF. The CDR3 DNA is TGTGCCAGCAGTTTAACGACAGGCTCTGGAAACACCATATATTTT.